These 2 T cell receptor beta chains share one sample of origin, sequenced in a study of cytomegalovirus exposure and HLA in healthy donors. Primers for the PCR totalled 60 Vbeta and 13 Jbeta. Using immunoSEQ multiplex PCR, the repertoire was profiled, and TCRdb retains in-frame clones only, with some absent. The sample contains approximately 150,000 clones, around 65% of which appear only once. Sequencing used PBMCs. Receptors were obtained from a woman aged 55-70 years in good health and CMV-seronegative.

Only a few counts were recorded for this clone. The rearrangement uses TRBV9 and TRBJ2-1; 10 bases line up with TRBD1. The CDR3 extends over 13 amino acids. J gave up 7 bases and V 3 bases, and 1 base lay outside the gene matches. Germline V gene sequence: CDR1 SGDLS, CDR2 YYNGEE. The CDR3 sequence is CASSEGQGNEQFF. The CDR3 region has the DNA TGTGCCAGCAGCGAGGGACAGGGGAATGAGCAGTTCTTC.

The chain joins TRBV6-5 to TRBJ2-3, with D possibly matching TRBD1 (5 bases). CDR3 length equals 13 residues. Trimming pared 5 bases from V and 4 bases from J, leaving 10 bases between. Germline V lookup: CDR1 MNHEY, CDR2 SVGAGI. The CDR3: CASSKTVADTQYF. The CDR3 nucleotides are TGTGCCAGCAGTAAGACAGTGGCAGATACGCAGTATTTT.